The 22 T cell receptor beta chains below were found in one sample sequenced in a study of radiotherapy plus CTLA-4 blockade in lung cancer. This table comes from immunoSEQ multiplex PCR, and its TCRdb copy is limited to in-frame clones, with some not included. This sample carries under 55,000 clones, 65% to 80% of them seen once, and the ten largest clones take 3.2%. The sequences come from peripheral blood, collected from a patient treated with radiotherapy plus ipilimumab. The receptors here all came from a human donor with non-small cell lung cancer who had a partial response to radiotherapy plus ipilimumab.

The V and J genes are TRBV6-1 and TRBJ1-2, with TRBD1 identical over 7 bases. Unmatched junction bases numbered 5, after V lost 2 bases and J lost 5 bases. Germline V gene lookup returns CDR1 MNHNS and CDR2 SASEGT. This CDR3 has 14 amino acids. CDR3 DNA: TGTGCCAGCAGTGAAACAGGGGAGCGATATGGCTACACCTTC. It yields the protein CASSETGERYGYTF.

J is TRBJ1-1 and V is TRBV4-1; tentatively, D is TRBD1 (5 bases). Germline loops: CDR1 MGHRA, CDR2 YSYEKL. Trimming cost V 0 bases and J 2 bases, with 13 bases left between them. The CDR3 runs to 16 residues. The CDR3 loop reads CASSQDPGRRNTEAFF. CDR3 in DNA: TGCGCCAGCAGCCAAGATCCAGGGCGGCGAAACACTGAAGCTTTCTTT.

The gene calls are TRBV7-2 and TRBJ2-3; maybe TRBD2 (5 bases). The CDR3 loop spans 11 amino acids. Germline lookup yields CDR1 SGHTA and CDR2 FQGNSA. Here the CDR3 DNA reads TGTTCTTCTAGCAGCACAGATACGCAGTATTTT. This gives the protein CSSSSTDTQYF.

This clone was recorded only once. The chain couples TRBV5-1 to TRBJ2-7, with 7 nucleotides matching TRBD1. The CDR3 is 16 amino acids. Germline CDR1 reads SGHRS; CDR2 reads YFSETQ. With V trimmed by 0 bases and J by 6 bases, 12 bases remained unmatched. The CDR3 spells CASSLEATGVSLEQYF. CDR3 DNA sequence: TGCGCCAGCAGCTTGGAGGCTACAGGGGTCTCTCTCGAGCAGTACTTC. The whole variable domain, filled in from reference TRBV5-1 and TRBJ2-7, reads KAGVTQTPRYLIKTRGQQVTLSCSPISGHRSVSWYQQTPGQGLQFLFEYFSETQRNKGNFPGRFSGRQFSNSRSEMNVSTLELGDSALYLCASSLEATGVSLEQYFGPGTRLTVT.

CDR3 amino acids: CASSQAALLAGGFWEQYF. The CDR3 DNA sequence: TGCGCCAGCAGCCAAGCCGCCTTATTAGCGGGGGGGTTTTGGGAGCAGTACTTC. The V and J genes are TRBV4-1 and TRBJ2-7; 11 bases are shared with TRBD2. V trimming: 1 base; J trimming: 7 bases; junction bases outside the gene matches: 15. From germline, CDR1 is MGHRA and CDR2 YSYEKL. This CDR3 is 18 amino acids long.

The genes are TRBV9 and TRBJ1-1; 8 nucleotides match TRBD1. Germline V gives CDR1 SGDLS, CDR2 YYNGEE. Trimming removed 3 bases from V and 7 bases from J; junction bases left unmatched: 8. CDR3 length: 14 residues. The CDR3 bases are TGTGCCAGCAGCGCCCGACAGGGGTTGGGTGAAGCTTTCTTT. Its translation is CASSARQGLGEAFF.

The rearrangement links TRBV12-5 to TRBJ2-5; D remains ambiguous. Germline assignment: CDR1 LGHNT and CDR2 FRNRAP. CDR3 size: 12 residues. Trimming shortened V by 3 bases and J by 5 bases, and 7 bases separated the two germline ends. The CDR3 sequence: CASGLSEETQYF. The CDR3, as DNA: TGTGCTAGTGGTTTAAGTGAGGAGACCCAGTACTTC.

The chain recombines TRBV5-8 with TRBJ1-2; 8 bases agree with TRBD1. In germline, CDR1 is SGHTS, CDR2 YDEGEE. Trimming at V came to 5 bases and at J to 3 bases, leaving 6 bases not matched to a gene. This CDR3 region has 14 residues. In nucleotides, the CDR3 is TGTGCCAGCAGTTACCGGGACAGGCACTATGGCTACACCTTC. Translation gives CASSYRDRHYGYTF.

This chain joins TRBV19 and TRBJ1-2; a weak D match, TRBD1 (5 bases). V was trimmed by 7 bases and J by 5 bases, leaving 14 bases between them. Germline V CDR1 and CDR2: LNHDA, SQIVND (reference sequence). The CDR3 totals 13 residues. Here the CDR3 reads CASKGAGRYGYTF. In DNA form, the CDR3 reads TGTGCCAGTAAAGGGGCCGGGAGGTATGGCTACACCTTC. The whole variable domain, remainder taken from reference TRBV19 and TRBJ1-2, is DGGITQSPKYLFRKEGQNVTLSCEQNLNHDAMYWYRQDPGQGLRLIYYSQIVNDFQKGDIAEGYSVSREKKESFPLTVTSAQKNPTAFYLCASKGAGRYGYTFGSGTRLTVV.

This clone was observed a few times. J is TRBJ1-1 and V is TRBV14, with a tentative D call TRBD1 (5 bases). Germline V gene sequence: CDR1 SGHDN, CDR2 FVKESK. Trimming left V 0 bases short and J 3 bases short, with 20 bases between. The CDR3 is 18 amino acids. CDR3 DNA: TGTGCCAGCAGCCAAGAGGGATGGGGCGGCGGGGACGACACTGAAGCTTTCTTT. This sequence encodes CASSQEGWGGGDDTEAFF.

The chain uses TRBV4-1 and TRBJ2-7; TRBD1 might be the D (6 bases). The CDR3 totals 14 residues. V was shortened by 4 bases and J by 2 bases, with 12 bases between the two germline ends. CDR1 is MGHRA and CDR2 is YSYEKL in the germline V gene. CDR3 protein: CASSLEGETYEQYF. CDR3 nucleotide sequence: TGCGCCAGCAGCCTCGAGGGGGAAACCTACGAGCAGTACTTC.

The rearrangement joins TRBV10-2 to TRBJ2-1; TRBD2 is a possible D gene (6 bases). Trimming removed 1 base at V and 10 bases at J, with 8 bases between. Germline loops: CDR1 WSHSY, CDR2 SAAADI. The CDR3 spans 12 residues. The CDR3 here is CASSEWGLEQFF. CDR3 bases: TGCGCCAGCAGTGAGTGGGGACTGGAGCAGTTCTTC.

In its sample, this clone was seen a few times. The chain combines TRBV18 with TRBJ2-7; TRBD2 matches at 8 bases. V shed 3 bases, J shed 7 bases, and the junction held 8 bases outside the gene matches. There are 14 residues in the CDR3. Per germline, CDR1 KGHSH and CDR2 LQKENI. Here the CDR3 reads CASSPPGTGGEQYF. The CDR3 DNA reads as TGTGCCAGCTCACCCCCCGGAACGGGAGGGGAGCAGTACTTC.

The chain couples TRBV6-5 to TRBJ1-2; no definite D call. Trimming shortened V by 6 bases and J by 2 bases, and 10 bases separated the two germline ends. Per germline, CDR1 MNHEY and CDR2 SVGAGI. CDR3 length equals 13 residues. The CDR3 is CASSSDTNYGYTF. The CDR3 DNA reads as TGTGCCAGCAGCTCCGACACAAACTATGGCTACACCTTC.

The CDR3 DNA follows: TGTGCCAGCAGTTTTGTCCACATCAATGAGCAGTTCTTC. This sequence encodes CASSFVHINEQFF. The rearrangement uses TRBV28 and TRBJ2-1; D uncertain. The V gene lost 3 bases and the J gene lost 6 bases, with 9 bases spanning the gap. The germline gives CDR1 MDHEN, CDR2 SYDVKM. This CDR3 is built from 13 residues.

Of note for this clone: Other DNA sequences in the same sample also yield this CDR3. CDR3 loop: CSARDLYEQYF. CDR3 in DNA: TGCAGTGCTAGAGACCTTTACGAGCAGTACTTC. This chain joins TRBV20-1 and TRBJ2-7; D remains ambiguous. CDR3 length: 11 residues. The V gene lost 0 bases and the J gene lost 4 bases, with 4 bases spanning the gap. CDR1 is DFQATT and CDR2 is SNEGSKA in the germline V gene (reference sequence).

The chain joins TRBV4-1 to TRBJ1-5; TRBD1 matches at 10 bases. Germline CDR1 is MGHRA and CDR2 is YSYEKL. This CDR3 has 19 residues. With 3 bases clipped from V and 2 bases from J, the junction kept 13 bases outside the gene matches. CDR3 in amino acids: CASSHPRGQGLAGNQPQHF. In DNA form, the CDR3 reads TGCGCCAGCAGCCATCCCAGGGGACAGGGGCTCGCGGGCAATCAGCCCCAGCATTTT.

J is TRBJ1-2 and V is TRBV19, with a possible D match to TRBD1 (6 bases). The CDR3 is 15 amino acids. The V end was cut by 0 bases, the J end by 5 bases, with 13 bases between. The germline gives CDR1 LNHDA, CDR2 SQIVND (reference sequence). The CDR3 nucleotides are TGTGCCAGTAGTATAGATGGGGGCGGGTTTTATGGCTACACCTTC. Translated: CASSIDGGGFYGYTF.

The chain links TRBV7-2 to TRBJ2-5; D might be TRBD2 (7 bases). There are 14 residues in the CDR3. CDR1 and CDR2 (germline): SGHTA, FQGNSA. Trimming removed 3 bases from V and 5 bases from J, with 13 bases in between. CDR3 bases: TGTGCCAGCAGCTTTAGGGGGGGCCGGGAGACCCAGTACTTC. This encodes CASSFRGGRETQYF. Full variable domain (rest looked up from reference TRBV7-2 and TRBJ2-5): GAGVSQSPSNKVTEKGKDVELRCDPISGHTALYWYRQSLGQGLEFLIYFQGNSAPDKSGLPSDRFSAERTGGSVSTLTIQRTQQEDSAVYLCASSFRGGRETQYFGPGTRLLVL.

This chain uses TRBV4-3 with TRBJ1-5; D call uncertain. This CDR3 is built from 14 residues. Trimming took 4 bases from V and 11 from J, leaving 18 bases between them. CDR1 LGHNA and CDR2 YSLEER come from the germline V gene. In DNA, the CDR3 is TGCGCCAGCAGCCCCCGCATCGCGGCCCCGACCCAGCATTTT. It translates to CASSPRIAAPTQHF.

The chain recombines TRBV5-4 with TRBJ1-4; D not resolved. Trimming removed 1 base from V and 3 bases from J, with 13 bases in between. The CDR3 covers 16 residues. The germline V gene encodes CDR1 SGHNT and CDR2 YYREEE (reference sequence). CDR3 region: CASSLPSEGSNEKLFF. Written as DNA, the CDR3 is TGTGCCAGCAGCTTGCCAAGTGAGGGATCTAATGAAAAACTGTTTTTT. The full variable domain, with the rest looked up from reference TRBV5-4 and TRBJ1-4, is ETGVTQSPTHLIKTRGQQVTLRCSSQSGHNTVSWYQQALGQGPQFIFQYYREEENGRGNFPPRFSGLQFPNYSSELNVNALELDDSALYLCASSLPSEGSNEKLFFGSGTQLSVL.

This chain uses TRBV5-5 with TRBJ2-5; 9 bases map to TRBD1. The germline V gene encodes CDR1 SGHKS and CDR2 YYEKEE (reference sequence). Unmatched junction bases numbered 4, after V lost 2 bases and J lost 5 bases. The CDR3 extends over 14 amino acids. The CDR3 sequence is CASSFGDREETQYF. The DNA for the CDR3 is TGTGCCAGCAGCTTCGGGGACAGGGAGGAGACCCAGTACTTC.